A selection of T cell receptor beta chains follows, all from one sample in a study of Graves' ophthalmopathy and Graves' hyperthyroidism. In TCRdb, the multiplex PCR reads were re-called with MiXCR into one record per CDR3 protein. The data hold 200,000 to 300,000 distinct CDR3 sequences, with 40% to 50% observed a single time. The sequenced material came from peripheral blood. The receptors stem from an adult man with Graves' ophthalmopathy. The CDR3 runs from the conserved cysteine through the conserved F or W. D genes are given only for firm matches.

d_gene,j_gene,v_gene,CDR3aa
TRBD1,TRBJ2-5,TRBV24-1,CATSDPDRGQTQYF
TRBD2,TRBJ2-5,TRBV12-3/TRBV12-4,CASSSRGGASETQYF
TRBD1,TRBJ2-7,TRBV20-1,CSARRPGGSEQYF
.,TRBJ2-7,TRBV6-6,CASSYFADRWDWAVLEQYF
TRBD1,TRBJ2-2,TRBV7-9,CASSSDRRRNGELFF
TRBD2,TRBJ2-5,TRBV7-3,CASSPSGGPYQETQYF
.,TRBJ1-1,TRBV5-4,CASSLDFAVNTEAFF
.,TRBJ2-7,TRBV15,CATRAPLWRDSYEQYF
TRBD1,TRBJ1-6,TRBV15,CATSGFQGGSPLHF
TRBD1,TRBJ2-7,TRBV29-1,CSVLTGGNYEQYF
.,TRBJ2-7,TRBV2,CATSDSRLIYEQYF
.,TRBJ2-7,TRBV12-3/TRBV12-4,CASSLSSSEQYF
.,TRBJ2-7,TRBV4-1,CASSQPMDSIYEQYF
.,TRBJ1-5,TRBV12-3/TRBV12-4,CASSLGGGVEGNQPQHF
.,TRBJ1-1,TRBV7-9,CASSLQGGGYTEAFF
.,TRBJ1-1,TRBV7-9,CASSLVGVEAFF
.,TRBJ1-2,TRBV2,CASSPSLTKNYGYTF
.,TRBJ1-2,TRBV7-2,CASSLQSNYGYTF
.,TRBJ2-5,TRBV4-1,CASSQVTGLPRETQYF
.,TRBJ1-1,TRBV20-1,CSARDPRRGTEAFF
TRBD1,TRBJ2-7,TRBV7-9,CASSLSTGMVSYEQYF
.,TRBJ1-1,TRBV5-1,CASSLDYRTGRNPRF
TRBD2,TRBJ2-5,TRBV4-2,CASSSSGLAGAMQETQYF
TRBD1,TRBJ2-7,TRBV29-1,CSLRTGYNEQYF
.,TRBJ1-2,TRBV12-3/TRBV12-4,CASSVKGLRHGYTF
TRBD1,TRBJ1-5,TRBV20-1,CSATEEDRGYQPQHF
.,TRBJ1-2,TRBV10-3,CAISDRGEVDGYTF
.,TRBJ2-2,TRBV24-1,CATSDPVGPNTGELFF
.,TRBJ2-7,TRBV7-9,CASRLTSSYDQYF
.,TRBJ1-1,TRBV9,CASMRGTLGTEAFF
.,TRBJ1-1,TRBV7-8,CASSTIQALNTEAFF
.,TRBJ1-2,TRBV5-1,CASSSFSSAQAYGYTF
.,TRBJ1-4,TRBV2,CASIPEGYEKLFF
.,TRBJ1-4,TRBV10-2,CASSGKQNEKLFF
.,TRBJ1-1,TRBV7-6,CASSTQWNTEAFF
TRBD1,TRBJ1-5,TRBV20-1,CSASVTGVQPQHF
TRBD2,TRBJ2-5,TRBV29-1,CSVEWTSAQTQYF
.,.,TRBV30,CAWRAWGMGTQYF
.,TRBJ1-2,TRBV29-1,CSVENRRGYGYTF
.,TRBJ1-5,TRBV2,CASSGTARQPQHF
.,TRBJ1-5,TRBV15,CATSRDGQPQHF